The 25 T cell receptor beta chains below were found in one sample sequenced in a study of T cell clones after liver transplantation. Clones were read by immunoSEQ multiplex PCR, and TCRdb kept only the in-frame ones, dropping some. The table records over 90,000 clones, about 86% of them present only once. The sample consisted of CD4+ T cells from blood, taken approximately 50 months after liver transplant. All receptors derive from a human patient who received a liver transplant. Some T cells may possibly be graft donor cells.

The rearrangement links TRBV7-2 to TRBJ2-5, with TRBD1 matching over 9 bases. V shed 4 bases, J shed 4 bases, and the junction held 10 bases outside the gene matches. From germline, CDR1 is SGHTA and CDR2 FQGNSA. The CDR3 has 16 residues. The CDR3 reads CASSSPNRGRGETQYF. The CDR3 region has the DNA TGTGCCAGCAGCTCGCCTAACAGGGGGCGGGGAGAGACCCAGTACTTC.

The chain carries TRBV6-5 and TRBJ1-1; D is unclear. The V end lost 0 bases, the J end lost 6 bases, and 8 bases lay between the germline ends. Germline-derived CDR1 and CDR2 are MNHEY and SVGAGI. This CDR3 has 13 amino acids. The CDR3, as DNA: TGTGCCAGCAGTTACTCGACGGTTGCTGAAGCTTTCTTT. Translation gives CASSYSTVAEAFF.

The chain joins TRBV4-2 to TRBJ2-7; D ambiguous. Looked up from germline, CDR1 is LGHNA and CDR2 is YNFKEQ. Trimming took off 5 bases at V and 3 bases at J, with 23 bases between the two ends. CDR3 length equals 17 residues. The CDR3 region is CASSLTLRVFEDYEQYF. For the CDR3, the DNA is TGTGCCAGCAGCTTGACTCTCCGGGTTTTCGAGGACTACGAGCAGTACTTC.

The CDR3 nucleotides read TGTGCCAGCAATACCAGGAGATCCAGCTCCTACAATGAGCAGTTCTTC. It yields the protein CASNTRRSSSYNEQFF. This chain joins TRBV6-6 and TRBJ2-1; D not certain. V was shortened by 7 bases and J by 0 bases, with 16 bases between the two germline ends. The length of the CDR3 is 16 residues. Germline loops: CDR1 MNHNY, CDR2 SVGAGI (reference sequence).

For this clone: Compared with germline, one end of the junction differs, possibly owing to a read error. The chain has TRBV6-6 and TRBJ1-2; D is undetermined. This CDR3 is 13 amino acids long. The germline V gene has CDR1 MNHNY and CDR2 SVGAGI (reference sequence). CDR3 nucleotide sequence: TGTGCCAGCAGTTACACAGTTAACCATGGCTACACCTTC. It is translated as CASSYTVNHGYTF.

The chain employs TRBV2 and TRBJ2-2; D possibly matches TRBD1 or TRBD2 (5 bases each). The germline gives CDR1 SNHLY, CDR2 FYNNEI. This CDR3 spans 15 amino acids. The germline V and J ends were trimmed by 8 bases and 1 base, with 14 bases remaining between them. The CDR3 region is CASDRDGMNTGELFF. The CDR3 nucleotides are TGTGCCAGCGACCGGGACGGGATGAACACCGGGGAGCTGTTTTTT.

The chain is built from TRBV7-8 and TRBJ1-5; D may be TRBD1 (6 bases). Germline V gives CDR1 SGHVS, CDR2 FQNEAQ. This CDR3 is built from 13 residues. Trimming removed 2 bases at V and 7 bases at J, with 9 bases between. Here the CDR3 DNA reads TGTGCCAGCAGCTTAACAGGGCTGCAGCCCCAGCATTTT. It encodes CASSLTGLQPQHF.

CDR3 nucleotides: TGTGCCAGCAGCTTCAGGGGCAACTACGAGCAGTACTTC. This sequence encodes CASSFRGNYEQYF. The rearrangement links TRBV5-4 to TRBJ2-7; TRBD1 might be the D (6 bases). Trimming pared 2 bases from V and 3 bases from J, leaving 9 bases between. Germline loops: CDR1 SGHNT, CDR2 YYREEE (reference sequence). The CDR3 has 13 amino acids.

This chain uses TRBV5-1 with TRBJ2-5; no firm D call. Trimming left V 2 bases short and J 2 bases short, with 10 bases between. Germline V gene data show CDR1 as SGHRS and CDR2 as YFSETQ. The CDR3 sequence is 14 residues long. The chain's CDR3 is CASSFLGFQETQYF. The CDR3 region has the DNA TGCGCCAGCAGCTTTTTAGGATTTCAAGAGACCCAGTACTTC.

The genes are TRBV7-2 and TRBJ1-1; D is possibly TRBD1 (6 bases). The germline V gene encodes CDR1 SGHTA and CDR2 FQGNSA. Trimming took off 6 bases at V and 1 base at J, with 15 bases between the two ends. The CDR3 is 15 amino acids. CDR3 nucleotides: TGTGCCAGCAGGTACGGGGGCGCTCAGAACACTGAAGCTTTCTTT. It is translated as CASRYGGAQNTEAFF.

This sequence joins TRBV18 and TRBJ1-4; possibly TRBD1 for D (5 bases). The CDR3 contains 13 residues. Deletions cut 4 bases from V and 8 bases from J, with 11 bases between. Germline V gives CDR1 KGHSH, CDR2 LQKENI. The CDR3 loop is CASSLGRAEKLFF. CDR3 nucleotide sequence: TGTGCCAGCTCACTGGGACGGGCCGAAAAACTGTTTTTT.

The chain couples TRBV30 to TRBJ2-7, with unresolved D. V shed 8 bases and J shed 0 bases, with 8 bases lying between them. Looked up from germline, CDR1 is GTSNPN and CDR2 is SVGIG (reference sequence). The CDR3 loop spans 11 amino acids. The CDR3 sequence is CAGLDSYEQYF. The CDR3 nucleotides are TGTGCCGGCCTTGACTCCTACGAGCAGTACTTC.

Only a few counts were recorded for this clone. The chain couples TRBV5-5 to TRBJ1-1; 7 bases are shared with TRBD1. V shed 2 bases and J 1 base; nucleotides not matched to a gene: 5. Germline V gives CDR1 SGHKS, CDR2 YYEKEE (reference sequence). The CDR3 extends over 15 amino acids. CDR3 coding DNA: TGTGCCAGCAGCTTCAACAGGGGCAAGAACACTGAAGCTTTCTTT. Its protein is CASSFNRGKNTEAFF.

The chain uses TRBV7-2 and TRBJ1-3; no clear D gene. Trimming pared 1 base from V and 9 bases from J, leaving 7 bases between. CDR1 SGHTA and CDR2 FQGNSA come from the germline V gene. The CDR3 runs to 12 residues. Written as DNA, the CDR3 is TGTGCCAGCAGCTTAGGAGTTGGCACCATATATTTT. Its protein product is CASSLGVGTIYF.

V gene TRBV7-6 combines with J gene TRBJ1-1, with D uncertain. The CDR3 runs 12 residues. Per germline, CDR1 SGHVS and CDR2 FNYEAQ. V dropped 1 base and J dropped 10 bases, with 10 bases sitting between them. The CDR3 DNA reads TGTGCCAGCAGCTTAGGCCCGTTTAGAGCTTTCTTT. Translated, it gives CASSLGPFRAFF. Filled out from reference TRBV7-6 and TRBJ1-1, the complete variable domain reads GAGVSQSPRYKVTKRGQDVALRCDPISGHVSLYWYRQALGQGPEFLTYFNYEAQQDKSGLPNDRFSAERPEGSISTLTIQRTEQRDSAMYRCASSLGPFRAFFGQGTRLTVV.

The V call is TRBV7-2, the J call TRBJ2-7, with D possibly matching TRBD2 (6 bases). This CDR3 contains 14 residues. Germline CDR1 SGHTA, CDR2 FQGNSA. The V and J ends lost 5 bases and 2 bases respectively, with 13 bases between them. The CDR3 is CASSPGLLAYEQYF. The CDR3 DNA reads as TGTGCCAGCAGCCCGGGACTCCTGGCCTACGAGCAGTACTTC.

As DNA, the CDR3 is TGTGCCAGCAGCCTCCCCAGGGGGACAGAGACCCAGTACTTC. Translating it yields CASSLPRGTETQYF. This rearrangement joins TRBV7-2 to TRBJ2-5, with 7 bases that match TRBD1. Trimming removed 5 bases from V and 4 bases from J; junction bases left unmatched: 7. The CDR3 runs to 14 residues. Germline CDR1 and CDR2: SGHTA and FQGNSA. Combining the CDR3 with reference TRBV7-2 and TRBJ2-5 gives the whole variable domain GAGVSQSPSNKVTEKGKDVELRCDPISGHTALYWYRQSLGQGLEFLIYFQGNSAPDKSGLPSDRFSAERTGGSVSTLTIQRTQQEDSAVYLCASSLPRGTETQYFGPGTRLLVL.

CDR3 sequence: CASSYDGAGELFF. The DNA for the CDR3 is TGTGCCAGCAGTTACGATGGGGCCGGGGAGCTGTTTTTT. The V and J genes are TRBV6-5 and TRBJ2-2; D remains ambiguous. CDR1 MNHEY and CDR2 SVGAGI come from the germline V gene. Deletions cut 2 bases from V and 6 bases from J, with 7 bases between. The CDR3 length is 13 residues.

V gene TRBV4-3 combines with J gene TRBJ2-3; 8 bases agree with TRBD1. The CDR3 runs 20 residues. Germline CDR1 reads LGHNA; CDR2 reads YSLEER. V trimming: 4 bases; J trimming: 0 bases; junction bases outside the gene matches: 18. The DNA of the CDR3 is TGCGCCAGCAGCCGAGGCGACAGGGGACTCTCGTCCCACAGCACAGATACGCAGTATTTT. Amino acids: CASSRGDRGLSSHSTDTQYF.

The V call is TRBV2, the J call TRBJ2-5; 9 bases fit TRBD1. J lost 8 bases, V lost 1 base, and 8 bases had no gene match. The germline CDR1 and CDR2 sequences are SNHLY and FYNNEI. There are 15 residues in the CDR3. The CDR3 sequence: CASSEDPGQGHTQYF. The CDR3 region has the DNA TGTGCCAGCAGTGAAGATCCGGGACAGGGTCATACCCAGTACTTC.

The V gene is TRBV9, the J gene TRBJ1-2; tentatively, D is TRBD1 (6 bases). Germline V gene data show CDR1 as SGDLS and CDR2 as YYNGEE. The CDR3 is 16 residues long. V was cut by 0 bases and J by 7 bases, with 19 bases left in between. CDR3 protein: CASSVDPGHLGGGYTF. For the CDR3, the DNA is TGTGCCAGCAGCGTAGACCCGGGACATCTGGGTGGTGGCTACACCTTC.

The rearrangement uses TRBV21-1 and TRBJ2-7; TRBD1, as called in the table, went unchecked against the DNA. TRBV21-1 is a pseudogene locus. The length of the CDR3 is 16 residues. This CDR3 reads CASSKGPVPRFYEQYF. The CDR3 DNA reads TGTGCCAGCAGCAAAGGCCCAGTCCCCCGCTTCTACGAGCAGTACTTC.

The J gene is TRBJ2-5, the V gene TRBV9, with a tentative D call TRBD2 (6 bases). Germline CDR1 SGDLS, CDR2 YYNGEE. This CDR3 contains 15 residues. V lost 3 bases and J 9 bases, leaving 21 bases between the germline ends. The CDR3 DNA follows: TGTGCCAGCAGCGGGGGGGAGCGCCTATGGGAGGCCCAGTACTTC. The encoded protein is CASSGGERLWEAQYF.

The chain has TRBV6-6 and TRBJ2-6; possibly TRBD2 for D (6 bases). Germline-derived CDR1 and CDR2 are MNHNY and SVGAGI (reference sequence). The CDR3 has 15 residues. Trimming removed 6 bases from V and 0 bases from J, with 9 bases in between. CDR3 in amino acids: CASSPGGSGANVLTF. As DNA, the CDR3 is TGTGCCAGCAGCCCCGGGGGCTCTGGGGCCAACGTCCTGACTTTC.

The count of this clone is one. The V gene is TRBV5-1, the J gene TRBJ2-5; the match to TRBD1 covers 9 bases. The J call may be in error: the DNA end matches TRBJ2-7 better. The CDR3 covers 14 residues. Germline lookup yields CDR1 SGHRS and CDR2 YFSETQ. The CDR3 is CASSLGDRESEQYF. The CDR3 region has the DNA TGCGCCAGCAGCTTGGGGGACAGGGAGAGCGAGCAGTACTTC.